This entry features one TCR beta chain sequence. Libraries were prepared by immunoSEQ multiplex PCR; TCRdb keeps only in-frame clonotypes and omits some of them. Of about 210,000 clones listed, approximately 84% are singletons. The data originate from a study of blood T cell repertoires in COVID-19. Study in general: In each case, the material was cDNA or gDNA derived from T cells, B-cell-depleted T cells, or PBMCs.

This CDR3 has 13 amino acids. Between the trimmed V and J ends, which lost 6 bases and 7 bases, there was a span of 15 bases. Germline assignment: CDR1 SGHVS and CDR2 FQNEAQ. The specimen sequenced was peripheral blood. V usage is TRBV7-8 and J usage is TRBJ1-1; a possible D gene is TRBD1 (6 bases). This TCR came from a woman aged 45-65 years with active or convalescent COVID-19. CDR3 sequence: CASRSYRAGEAFF. DNA of the CDR3: TGTGCCAGCAGATCCTACAGGGCAGGTGAAGCTTTCTTT. The variable domain in full, completed from reference TRBV7-8 and TRBJ1-1, reads GAGVSQSPRYKVAKRGQDVALRCDPISGHVSLFWYQQALGQGPEFLTYFQNEAQLDKSGLPSDRFFAERPEGSVSTLKIQRTQQEDSAVYLCASRSYRAGEAFFGQGTRLTVV.